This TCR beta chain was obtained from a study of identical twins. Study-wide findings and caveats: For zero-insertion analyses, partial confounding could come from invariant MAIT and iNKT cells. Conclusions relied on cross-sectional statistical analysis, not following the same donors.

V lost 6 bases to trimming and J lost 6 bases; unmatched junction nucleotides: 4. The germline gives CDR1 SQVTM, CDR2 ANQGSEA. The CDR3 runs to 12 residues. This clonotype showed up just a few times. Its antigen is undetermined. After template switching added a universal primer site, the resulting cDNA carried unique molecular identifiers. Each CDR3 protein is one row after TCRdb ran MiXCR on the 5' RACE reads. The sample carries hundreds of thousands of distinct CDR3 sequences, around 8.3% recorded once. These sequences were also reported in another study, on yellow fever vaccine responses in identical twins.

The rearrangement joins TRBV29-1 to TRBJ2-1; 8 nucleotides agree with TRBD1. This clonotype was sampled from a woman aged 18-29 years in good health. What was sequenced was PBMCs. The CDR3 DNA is TGCAGCGTGACAGGGGTTGGCAATGAGCAGTTCTTC. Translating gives CSVTGVGNEQFF.